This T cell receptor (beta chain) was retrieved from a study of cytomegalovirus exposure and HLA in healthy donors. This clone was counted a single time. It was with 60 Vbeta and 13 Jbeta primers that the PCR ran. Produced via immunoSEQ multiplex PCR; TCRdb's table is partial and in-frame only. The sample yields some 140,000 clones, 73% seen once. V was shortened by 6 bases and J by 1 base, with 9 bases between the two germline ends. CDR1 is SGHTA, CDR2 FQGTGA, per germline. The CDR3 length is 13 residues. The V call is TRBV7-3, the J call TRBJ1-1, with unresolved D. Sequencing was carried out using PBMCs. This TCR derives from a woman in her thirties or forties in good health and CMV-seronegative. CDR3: CASREQRNTEAFF. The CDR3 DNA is TGTGCCAGCAGGGAACAGAGGAACACTGAAGCTTTCTTT.